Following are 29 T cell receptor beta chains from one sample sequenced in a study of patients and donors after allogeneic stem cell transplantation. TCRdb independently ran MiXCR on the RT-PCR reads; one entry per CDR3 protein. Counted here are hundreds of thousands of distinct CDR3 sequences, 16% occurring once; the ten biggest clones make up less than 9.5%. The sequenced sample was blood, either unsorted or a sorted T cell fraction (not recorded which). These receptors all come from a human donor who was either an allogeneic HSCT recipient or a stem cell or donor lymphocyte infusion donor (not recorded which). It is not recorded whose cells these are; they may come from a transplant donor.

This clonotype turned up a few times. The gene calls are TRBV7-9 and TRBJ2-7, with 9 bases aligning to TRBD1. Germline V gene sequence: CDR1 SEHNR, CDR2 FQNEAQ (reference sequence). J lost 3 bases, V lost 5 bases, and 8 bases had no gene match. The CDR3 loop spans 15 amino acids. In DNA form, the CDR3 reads TGTGCCAGCAGCGCATCGGGACAGGGTTTCTACGAGCAGTACTTC. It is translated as CASSASGQGFYEQYF. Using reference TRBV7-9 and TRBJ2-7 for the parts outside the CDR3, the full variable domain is DTGVSQNPRHKITKRGQNVTFRCDPISEHNRLYWYRQTLGQGPEFLTYFQNEAQLEKSRLLSDRFSAERPKGSFSTLEIQRTEQGDSAMYLCASSASGQGFYEQYFGPGTRLTVT.

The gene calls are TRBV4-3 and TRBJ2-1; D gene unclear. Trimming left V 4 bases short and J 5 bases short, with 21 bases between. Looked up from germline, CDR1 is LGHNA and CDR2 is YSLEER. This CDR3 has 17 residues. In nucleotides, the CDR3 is TGCGCCAGCAGCCCTTTCCCCACAGTCCCGCTCCACAATGAGCAGTTCTTC. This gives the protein CASSPFPTVPLHNEQFF.

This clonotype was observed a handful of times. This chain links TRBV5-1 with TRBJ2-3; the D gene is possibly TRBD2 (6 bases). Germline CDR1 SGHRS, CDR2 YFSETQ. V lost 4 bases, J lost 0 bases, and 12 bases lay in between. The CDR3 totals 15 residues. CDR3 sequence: CASSPAGTSTDTQYF. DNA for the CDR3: TGCGCCAGCAGCCCCGCAGGGACTAGCACAGATACGCAGTATTTT. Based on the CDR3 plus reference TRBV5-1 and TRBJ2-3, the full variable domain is KAGVTQTPRYLIKTRGQQVTLSCSPISGHRSVSWYQQTPGQGLQFLFEYFSETQRNKGNFPGRFSGRQFSNSRSEMNVSTLELGDSALYLCASSPAGTSTDTQYFGPGTRLTVL.

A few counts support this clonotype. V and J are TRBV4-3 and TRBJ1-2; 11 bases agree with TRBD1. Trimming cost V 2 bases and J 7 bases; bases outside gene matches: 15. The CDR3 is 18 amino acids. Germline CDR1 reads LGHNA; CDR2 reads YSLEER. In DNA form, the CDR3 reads TGCGCCAGCAGCCAACAAGCAACCGGGACAGGGGGTTTCGGTGGCTACACCTTC. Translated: CASSQQATGTGGFGGYTF.

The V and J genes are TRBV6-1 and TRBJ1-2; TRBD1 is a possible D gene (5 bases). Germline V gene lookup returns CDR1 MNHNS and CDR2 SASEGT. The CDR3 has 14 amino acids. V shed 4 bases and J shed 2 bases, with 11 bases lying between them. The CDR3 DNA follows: TGTGCCAGCAGTGCCCGTGGGGGGAACTATGGCTACACCTTC. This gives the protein CASSARGGNYGYTF.

The CDR3 region has the DNA TGTGCCAGCAGTGAAGTGCGGACCCCTAGCGGGGTCCCGAGGGAGCAGTTCTTC. Translated: CASSEVRTPSGVPREQFF. The V and J genes are TRBV2 and TRBJ2-1, with TRBD2 matching 9 bases. J was trimmed by 10 bases and V by 1 base; bases with no gene match: 17. Germline V CDR1 and CDR2: SNHLY, FYNNEI. The CDR3 runs to 18 residues.

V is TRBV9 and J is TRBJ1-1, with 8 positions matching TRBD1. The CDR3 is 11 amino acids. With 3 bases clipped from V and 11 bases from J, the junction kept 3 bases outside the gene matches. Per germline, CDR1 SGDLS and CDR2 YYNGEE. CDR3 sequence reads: CASSGRGPAFF. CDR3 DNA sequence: TGTGCCAGCAGCGGCAGGGGGCCGGCTTTCTTT.

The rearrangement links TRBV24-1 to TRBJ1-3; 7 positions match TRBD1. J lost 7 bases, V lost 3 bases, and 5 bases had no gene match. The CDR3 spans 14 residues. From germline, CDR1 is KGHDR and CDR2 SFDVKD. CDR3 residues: CATSDLTGWNTIYF. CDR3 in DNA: TGTGCCACCAGTGATCTGACAGGGTGGAACACCATATATTTT.

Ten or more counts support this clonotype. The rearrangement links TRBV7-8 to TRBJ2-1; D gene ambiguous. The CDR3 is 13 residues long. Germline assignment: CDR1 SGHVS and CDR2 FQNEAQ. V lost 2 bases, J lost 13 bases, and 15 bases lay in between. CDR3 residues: CASSLKWSERQFF. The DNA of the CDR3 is TGTGCCAGCAGCTTAAAGTGGAGCGAACGTCAGTTCTTC.

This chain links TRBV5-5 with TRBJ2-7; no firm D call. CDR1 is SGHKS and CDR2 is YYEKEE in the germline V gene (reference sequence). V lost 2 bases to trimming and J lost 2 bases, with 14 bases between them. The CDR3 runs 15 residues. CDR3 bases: TGTGCCAGCAGCTTTAGAGGTGTAGGAGCCTACGAGCAGTACTTC. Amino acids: CASSFRGVGAYEQYF.

This chain's CDR3 is CASSYSPDGPFTDTQYF. The CDR3 coding sequence is TGTGCCAGCAGTTACTCCCCCGACGGTCCCTTCACAGATACGCAGTATTTT. V gene TRBV6-2 or TRBV6-3 combines with J gene TRBJ2-3; D not certain. Looked up from germline, CDR1 is MNHEY and CDR2 is SVGEGT. The CDR3 spans 17 residues. V dropped 0 bases and J dropped 2 bases, with 15 bases sitting between them.

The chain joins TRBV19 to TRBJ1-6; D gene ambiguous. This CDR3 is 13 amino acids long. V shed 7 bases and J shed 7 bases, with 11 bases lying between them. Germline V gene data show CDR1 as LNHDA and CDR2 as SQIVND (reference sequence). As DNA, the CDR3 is TGTGCCAGTAAGGAGACATCCAATTCACCCCTCCACTTT. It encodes CASKETSNSPLHF.

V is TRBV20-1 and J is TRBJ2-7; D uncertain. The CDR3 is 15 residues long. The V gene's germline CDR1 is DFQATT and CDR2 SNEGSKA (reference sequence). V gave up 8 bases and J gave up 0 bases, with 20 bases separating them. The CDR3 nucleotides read TGCAGTTTAAGAACCACCTCAGCGAGCTCCTACGAGCAGTACTTC. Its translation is CSLRTTSASSYEQYF.

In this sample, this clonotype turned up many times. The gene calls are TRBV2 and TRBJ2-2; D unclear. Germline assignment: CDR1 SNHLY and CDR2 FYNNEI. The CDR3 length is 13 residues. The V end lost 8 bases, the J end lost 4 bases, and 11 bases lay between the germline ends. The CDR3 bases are TGTGCCAGCCAGCCGGAGCTCACCGGGGAGCTGTTTTTT. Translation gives CASQPELTGELFF. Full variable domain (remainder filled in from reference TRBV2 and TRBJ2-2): EPEVTQTPSHQVTQMGQEVILRCVPISNHLYFYWYRQILGQKVEFLVSFYNNEISEKSEIFDDQFSVERPDGSNFTLKIRSTKLEDSAMYFCASQPELTGELFFGEGSRLTVL.

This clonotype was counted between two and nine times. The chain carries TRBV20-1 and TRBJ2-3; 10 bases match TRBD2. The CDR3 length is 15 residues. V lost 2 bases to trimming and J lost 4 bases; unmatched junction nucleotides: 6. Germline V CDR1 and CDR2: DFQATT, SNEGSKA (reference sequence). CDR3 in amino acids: CSARSRSGRSDTQYF. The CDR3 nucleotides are TGCAGTGCTAGATCTCGTAGCGGGAGGTCAGATACGCAGTATTTT.

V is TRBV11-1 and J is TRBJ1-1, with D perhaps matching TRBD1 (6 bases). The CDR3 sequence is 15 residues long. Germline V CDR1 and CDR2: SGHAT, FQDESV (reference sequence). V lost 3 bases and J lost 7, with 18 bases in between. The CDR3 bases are TGTGCCAGCAGCTTTTTACAGGGAGGAGGTAATGAAGCTTTCTTT. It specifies CASSFLQGGGNEAFF.

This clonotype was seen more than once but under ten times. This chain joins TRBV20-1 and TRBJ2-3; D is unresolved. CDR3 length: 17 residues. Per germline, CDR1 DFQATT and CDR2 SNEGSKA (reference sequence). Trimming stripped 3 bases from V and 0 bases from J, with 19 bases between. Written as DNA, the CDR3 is TGCAGTGCTAGGAGCCCCTTTGAATTAGCTAGCACAGATACGCAGTATTTT. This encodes CSARSPFELASTDTQYF.

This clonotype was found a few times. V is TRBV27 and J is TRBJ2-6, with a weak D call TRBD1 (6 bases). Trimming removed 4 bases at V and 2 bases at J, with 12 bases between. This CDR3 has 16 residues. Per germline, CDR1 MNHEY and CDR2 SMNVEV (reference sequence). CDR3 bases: TGTGCCAGCAGTTCTACAGGGATAGCTGGGGCCAACGTCCTGACTTTC. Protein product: CASSSTGIAGANVLTF.

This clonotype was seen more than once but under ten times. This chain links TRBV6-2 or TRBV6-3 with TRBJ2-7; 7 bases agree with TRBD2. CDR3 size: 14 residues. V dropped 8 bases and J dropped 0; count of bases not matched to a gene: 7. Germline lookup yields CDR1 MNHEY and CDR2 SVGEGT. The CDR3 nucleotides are TGTGCCAGCGAGACGGGAGGAATCTCCTACGAGCAGTACTTC. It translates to CASETGGISYEQYF.

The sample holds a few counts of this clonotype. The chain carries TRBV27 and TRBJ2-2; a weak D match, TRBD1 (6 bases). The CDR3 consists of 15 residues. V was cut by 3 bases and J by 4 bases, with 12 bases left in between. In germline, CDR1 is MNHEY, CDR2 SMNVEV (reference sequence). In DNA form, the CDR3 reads TGTGCCAGCAGTTTTAGGCAGGGGAGCACCGGGGAGCTGTTTTTT. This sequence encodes CASSFRQGSTGELFF.

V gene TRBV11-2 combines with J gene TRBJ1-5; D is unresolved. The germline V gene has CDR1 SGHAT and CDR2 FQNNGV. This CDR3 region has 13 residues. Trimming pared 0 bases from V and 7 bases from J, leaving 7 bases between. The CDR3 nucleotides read TGTGCCAGCAGCTTAGATCTCTCCCAGCCCCAGCATTTT. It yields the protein CASSLDLSQPQHF. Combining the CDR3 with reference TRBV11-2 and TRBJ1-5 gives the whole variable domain EAGVAQSPRYKIIEKRQSVAFWCNPISGHATLYWYQQILGQGPKLLIQFQNNGVVDDSQLPKDRFSAERLKGVDSTLKIQPAKLEDSAVYLCASSLDLSQPQHFGDGTRLSIL.

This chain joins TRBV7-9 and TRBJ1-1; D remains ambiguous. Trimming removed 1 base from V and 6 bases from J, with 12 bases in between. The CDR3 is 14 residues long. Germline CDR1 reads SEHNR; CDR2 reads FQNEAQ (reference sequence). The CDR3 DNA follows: TGTGCCAGCAGCTTAGGGGTGCAGGCCGCTGAAGCTTTCTTT. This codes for CASSLGVQAAEAFF.

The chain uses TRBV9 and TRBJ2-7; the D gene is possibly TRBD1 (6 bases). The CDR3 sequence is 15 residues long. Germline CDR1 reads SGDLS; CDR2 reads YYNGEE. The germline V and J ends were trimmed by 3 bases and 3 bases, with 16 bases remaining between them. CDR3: CASSAQTGSHYEQYF. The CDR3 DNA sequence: TGTGCCAGCAGCGCTCAAACAGGGTCCCACTACGAGCAGTACTTC.

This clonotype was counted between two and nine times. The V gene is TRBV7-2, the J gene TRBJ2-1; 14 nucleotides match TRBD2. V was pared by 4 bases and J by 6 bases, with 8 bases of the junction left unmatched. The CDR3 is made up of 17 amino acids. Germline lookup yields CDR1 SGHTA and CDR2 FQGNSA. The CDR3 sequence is CASSWGLAGVGGNEQFF. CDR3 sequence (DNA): TGTGCCAGCAGCTGGGGACTAGCGGGGGTAGGTGGCAATGAGCAGTTCTTC.

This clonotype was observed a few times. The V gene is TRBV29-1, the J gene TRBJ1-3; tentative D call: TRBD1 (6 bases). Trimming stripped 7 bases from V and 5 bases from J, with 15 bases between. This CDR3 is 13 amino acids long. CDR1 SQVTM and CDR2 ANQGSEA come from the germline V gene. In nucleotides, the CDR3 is TGCAGCGCTCAAACAGGGAATCGAAACACCATATATTTT. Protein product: CSAQTGNRNTIYF.

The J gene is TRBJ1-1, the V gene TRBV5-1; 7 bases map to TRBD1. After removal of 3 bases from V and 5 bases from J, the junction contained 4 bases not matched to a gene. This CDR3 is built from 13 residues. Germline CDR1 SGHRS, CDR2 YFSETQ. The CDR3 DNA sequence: TGCGCCAGCAGCTACAGGGGTTGGACTGAAGCTTTCTTT. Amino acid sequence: CASSYRGWTEAFF.

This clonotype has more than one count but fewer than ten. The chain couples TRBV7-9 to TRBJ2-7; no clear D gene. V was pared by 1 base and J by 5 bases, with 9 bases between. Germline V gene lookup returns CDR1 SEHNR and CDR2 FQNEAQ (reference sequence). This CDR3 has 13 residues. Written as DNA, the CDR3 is TGTGCCAGCAGCTTAGACGGAAGGGACGAGCAGTACTTC. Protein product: CASSLDGRDEQYF.

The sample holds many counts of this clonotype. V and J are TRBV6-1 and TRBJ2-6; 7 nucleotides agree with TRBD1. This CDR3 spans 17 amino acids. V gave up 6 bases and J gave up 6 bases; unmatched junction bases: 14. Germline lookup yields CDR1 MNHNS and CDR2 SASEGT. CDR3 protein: CASRQPIDRVKANVLTF. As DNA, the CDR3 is TGTGCCAGCAGACAACCTATTGACAGGGTAAAGGCCAACGTCCTGACTTTC.

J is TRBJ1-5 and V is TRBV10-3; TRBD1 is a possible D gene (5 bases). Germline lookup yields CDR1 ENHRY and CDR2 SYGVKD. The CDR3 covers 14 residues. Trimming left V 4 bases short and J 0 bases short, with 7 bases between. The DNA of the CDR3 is TGTGCCATCAGTGGGACATTTAGCAATCAGCCCCAGCATTTT. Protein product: CAISGTFSNQPQHF.